According to its frequency, the clone carrying this TCR beta chain is medium-sized. Its antigen is undetermined. CDR1 SQVTM and CDR2 ANQGSEA come from the germline V gene. The length of the CDR3 is 13 residues. Triplicate sorts, hundreds of thousands of cells apiece, were made for each CD8+ T cell subset. The data belong to a study of CXCR3-negative and CXCR3-positive naive CD8 T cells. Study overall: Every library held about 1.5 +/- 0.3 million TRB reads, and the total came to around 140 million.

The study, taken as a whole, reports: In naive cells, CXCR3-negative and CXCR3-positive subsets had similar TRBV-TRBJ usage; memory cells differed. Memory CD8+ cells had much lower diversity, and both naive subsets had comparably high diversity. CXCR3-negative naive cells had less hydrophobic TRB CDR3s than did CXCR3-positive naive cells.

UMI-labeled 5' RACE TRB cDNA libraries were prepared from the cells. TCRdb reanalyzed the 5' RACE reads, giving one entry per CDR3 protein sequence and no DNA. In all, the sample yields around 4,500 distinct CDR3 sequences. This sequence joins TRBV29-1 and TRBJ2-1. The receptor was derived from a human donor in good health. Some clones in this sample may be carry-over from other donors' samples. Input material: naive CXCR3+ CD8+ T cells from blood. Subset described: CD45RO-CCR7+CD27+CD95- naive CD8+ T cells expressing CXCR3 (TNR3+). The CDR3 spells CSVVLRWGNEQFF.